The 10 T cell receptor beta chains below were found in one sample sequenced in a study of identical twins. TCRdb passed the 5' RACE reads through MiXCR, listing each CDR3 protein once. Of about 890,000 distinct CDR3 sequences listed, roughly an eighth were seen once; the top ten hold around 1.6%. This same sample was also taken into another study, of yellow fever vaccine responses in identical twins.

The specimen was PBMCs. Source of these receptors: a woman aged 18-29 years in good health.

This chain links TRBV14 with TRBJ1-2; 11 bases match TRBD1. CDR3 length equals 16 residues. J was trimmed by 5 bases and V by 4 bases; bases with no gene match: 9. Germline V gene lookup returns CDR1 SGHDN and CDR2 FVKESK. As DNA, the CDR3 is TGTGCCAGCAGCCTCGGACAGGGGGCGTTCGCTTATGGCTACACCTTC. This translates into CASSLGQGAFAYGYTF.

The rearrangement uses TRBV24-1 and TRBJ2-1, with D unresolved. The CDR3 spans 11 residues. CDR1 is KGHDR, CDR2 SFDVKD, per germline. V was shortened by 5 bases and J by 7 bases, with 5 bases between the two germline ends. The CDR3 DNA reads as TGTGCCACCAGTGTACGTAATGAGCAGTTCTTC. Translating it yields CATSVRNEQFF.

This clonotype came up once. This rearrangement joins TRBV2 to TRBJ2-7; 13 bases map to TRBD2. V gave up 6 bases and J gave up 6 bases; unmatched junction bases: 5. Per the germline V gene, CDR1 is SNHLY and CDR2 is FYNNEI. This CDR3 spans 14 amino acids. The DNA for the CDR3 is TGTGCCAGCAGGGGTGGACTAGCGGGAGCCGAGCAGTACTTC. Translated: CASRGGLAGAEQYF.

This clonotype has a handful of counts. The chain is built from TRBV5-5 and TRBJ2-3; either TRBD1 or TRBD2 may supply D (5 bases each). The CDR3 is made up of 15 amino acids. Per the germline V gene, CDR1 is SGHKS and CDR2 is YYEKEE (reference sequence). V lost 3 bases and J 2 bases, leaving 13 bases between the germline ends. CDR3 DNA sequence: TGTGCCAGCAGCTCGGGGACCATAGACACAGATACGCAGTATTTT. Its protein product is CASSSGTIDTDTQYF.

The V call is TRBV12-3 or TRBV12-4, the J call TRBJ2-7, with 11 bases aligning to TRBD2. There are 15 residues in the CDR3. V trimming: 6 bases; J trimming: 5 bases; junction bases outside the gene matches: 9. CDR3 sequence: CASSKTSGIPHEQYF. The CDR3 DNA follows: TGTGCCAGCAGCAAGACTAGCGGGATCCCCCACGAGCAGTACTTC.

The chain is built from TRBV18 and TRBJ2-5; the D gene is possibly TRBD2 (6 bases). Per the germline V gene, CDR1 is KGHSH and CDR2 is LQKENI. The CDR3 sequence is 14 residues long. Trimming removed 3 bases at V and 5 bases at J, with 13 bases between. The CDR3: CASSPMEGRETQYF. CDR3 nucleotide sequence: TGTGCCAGCTCACCGATGGAGGGCAGGGAGACCCAGTACTTC.

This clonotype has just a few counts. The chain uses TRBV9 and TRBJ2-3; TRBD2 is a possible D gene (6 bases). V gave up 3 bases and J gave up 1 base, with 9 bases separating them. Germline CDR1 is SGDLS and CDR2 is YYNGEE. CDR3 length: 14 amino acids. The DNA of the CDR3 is TGTGCCAGCAGCGAAGGGACTCGCACAGATACGCAGTATTTT. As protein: CASSEGTRTDTQYF.

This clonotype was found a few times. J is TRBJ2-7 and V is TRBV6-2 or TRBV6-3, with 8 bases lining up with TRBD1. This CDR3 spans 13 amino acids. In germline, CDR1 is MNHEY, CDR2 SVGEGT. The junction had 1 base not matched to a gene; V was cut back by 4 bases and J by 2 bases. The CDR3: CASSWDRTYEQYV. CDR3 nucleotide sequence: TGTGCCAGCAGTTGGGACAGGACCTACGAGCAGTACGTC.

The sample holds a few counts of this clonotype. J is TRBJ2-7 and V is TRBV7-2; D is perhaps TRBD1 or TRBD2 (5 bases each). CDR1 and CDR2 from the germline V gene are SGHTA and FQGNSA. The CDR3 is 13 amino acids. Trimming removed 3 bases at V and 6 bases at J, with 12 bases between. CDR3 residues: CASSFGDVSEQYF. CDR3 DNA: TGTGCCAGCAGCTTCGGGGACGTCTCCGAGCAGTACTTC.

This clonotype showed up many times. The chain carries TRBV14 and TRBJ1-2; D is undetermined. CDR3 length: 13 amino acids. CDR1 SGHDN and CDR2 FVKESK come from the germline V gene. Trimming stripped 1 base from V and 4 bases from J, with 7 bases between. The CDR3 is CASSQVTVYGYTF. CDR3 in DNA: TGTGCCAGCAGCCAAGTAACAGTCTATGGCTACACCTTC. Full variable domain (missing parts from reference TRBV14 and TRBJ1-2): EAGVTQFPSHSVIEKGQTVTLRCDPISGHDNLYWYRRVMGKEIKFLLHFVKESKQDESGMPNNRFLAERTGGTYSTLKVQPAELEDSGVYFCASSQVTVYGYTFGSGTRLTVV.